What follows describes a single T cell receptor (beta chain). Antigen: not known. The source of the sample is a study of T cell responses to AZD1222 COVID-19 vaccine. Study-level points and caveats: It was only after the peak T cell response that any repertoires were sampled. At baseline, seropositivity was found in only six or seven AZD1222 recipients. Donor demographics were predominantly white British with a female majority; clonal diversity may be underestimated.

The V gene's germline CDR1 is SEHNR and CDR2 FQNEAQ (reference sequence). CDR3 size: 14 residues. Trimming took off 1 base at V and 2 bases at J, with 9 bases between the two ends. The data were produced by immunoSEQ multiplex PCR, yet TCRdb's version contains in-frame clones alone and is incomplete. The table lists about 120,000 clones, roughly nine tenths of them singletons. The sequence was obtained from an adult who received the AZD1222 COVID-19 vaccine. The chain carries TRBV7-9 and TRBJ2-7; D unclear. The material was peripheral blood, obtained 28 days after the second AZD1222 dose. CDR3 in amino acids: CASSLVTAAYEQYF. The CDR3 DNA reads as TGTGCCAGCAGCTTAGTAACGGCCGCCTACGAGCAGTACTTC.